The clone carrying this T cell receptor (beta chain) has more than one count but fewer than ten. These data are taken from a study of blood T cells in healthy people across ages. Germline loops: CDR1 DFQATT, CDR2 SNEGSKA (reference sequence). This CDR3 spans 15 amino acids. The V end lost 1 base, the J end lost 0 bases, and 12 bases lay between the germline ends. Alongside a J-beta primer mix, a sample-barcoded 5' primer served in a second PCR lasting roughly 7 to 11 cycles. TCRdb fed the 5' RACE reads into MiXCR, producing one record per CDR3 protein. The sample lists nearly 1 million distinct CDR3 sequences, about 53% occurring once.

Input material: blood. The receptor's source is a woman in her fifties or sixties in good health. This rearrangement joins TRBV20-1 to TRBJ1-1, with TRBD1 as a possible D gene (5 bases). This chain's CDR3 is CSARGLQGMNTEAFF. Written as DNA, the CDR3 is TGCAGTGCTAGAGGTCTGCAGGGCATGAACACTGAAGCTTTCTTT.